This T cell receptor (beta chain) originates from a study of early T cells in non-severe SARS-CoV-2 infection. Study results and limitations: CD4 and private specificities were missed by VDJdb matching, which favored anti-spike CD8 responses.

As part of library construction, unique molecular identifiers were attached to individual cDNA molecules. TCRdb re-called the 5' RACE reads with MiXCR, one entry per CDR3 protein. Of more than 55,000 distinct CDR3 sequences listed, 4% to 6% are singletons. Worth noting for this clonotype: Its antigen is undetermined.

This sequence was found in an adult who was a healthcare worker with PCR-confirmed SARS-CoV-2 infection or an uninfected control (not recorded which). The donor label of this sample is uncertain. The sample here was whole blood, taken at baseline.

The CDR3 region is CSARLPPHNEQFF. DNA for the CDR3: TGCAGTGCTAGACTACCTCCCCACAATGAGCAGTTCTTC. J is TRBJ2-1 and V is TRBV20-1; D is unclear. V was clipped by 2 bases and J by 5 bases, with 10 bases between them. Per the germline V gene, CDR1 is DFQATT and CDR2 is SNEGSKA (reference sequence). The CDR3 spans 13 residues.